The clone carrying this T cell receptor (beta chain) was counted a few times. Its antigen is still unknown. MiXCR was run by TCRdb on the 5' RACE reads, yielding one entry per CDR3 protein. There are some 590,000 distinct CDR3 sequences in the sample; 9% to 10% occur only once, and around 3.2% lies in the top ten. CDR3 size: 15 residues. The V and J ends lost 5 bases and 9 bases respectively, with 23 bases between them. Germline V gives CDR1 MNHEY, CDR2 SMNVEV (reference sequence). This entry belongs to a study of identical twins. Findings and caveats of the study: Insertion counts were lower in abundant cord blood beta clonotypes, a trend that memory repertoires did not show.

These data were also filed under a second study, of yellow fever vaccine responses in identical twins.

This chain joins TRBV27 and TRBJ2-7, with D perhaps assigned TRBD1 or TRBD2 (5 bases each). This TCR derives from a woman between 18 and 29 years old in good health. Sample: PBMCs. The CDR3 protein is CASSPNRDRTALQYF. The CDR3 region has the DNA TGTGCCAGCAGTCCGAACCGGGACCGTACCGCATTGCAGTACTTC.